This T cell receptor beta chain came from a study of response to subunit inactivated influenza vaccine. Overall study results and limits: Only a handful of new T cells, the authors suggested, are recruited with each seasonal influenza vaccination.

CDR3 length: 15 amino acids. Germline trimming cut 0 bases from V and 6 bases from J; bases unmatched to any gene: 3. Germline V lookup: CDR1 MGHRA, CDR2 YSYEKL. This clonotype has ten or more counts. No antigen is known for it. TCRdb re-derived calls from the RT-PCR reads in MiXCR, one entry per CDR3 protein. This sample has approximately 700,000 distinct CDR3 sequences, with over 11% found just once. The source is a man between 50 and 59 years old who received an inactivated influenza vaccine. This material consisted of PBMCs from blood, taken approximately 15 days before vaccination. The rearrangement joins TRBV4-1 to TRBJ1-5; TRBD1 agrees at 9 bases. The CDR3 sequence is CASSQETGGSQPQHF. The CDR3 DNA is TGCGCCAGCAGCCAAGAGACAGGGGGTAGTCAGCCCCAGCATTTT.